The 10 T cell receptor beta chains listed next were all sequenced from one sample in a study of CD8 T cells in ankylosing spondylitis. TCRdb redid the calling of the 5' RACE reads with MiXCR, one entry per CDR3 protein. This table holds about 240,000 distinct CDR3 sequences, about 10% found once. What was sequenced was blood, either unsorted or a sorted T cell fraction (not recorded which). These receptors originate from a male donor with ankylosing spondylitis or in good health (not recorded which).

This clonotype was seen ten or more times. V and J are TRBV5-6 and TRBJ2-3; tentatively, D is TRBD1 (5 bases). The CDR3 runs to 15 residues. The V end lost 1 base, the J end lost 1 base, and 10 bases lay between the germline ends. Germline values: CDR1 SGHDT, CDR2 YYEEEE. CDR3 DNA: TGTGCCAGCAGCTTGTACAGGAGCCGCACAGATACGCAGTATTTT. Translating it yields CASSLYRSRTDTQYF. The full variable domain, in which reference TRBV5-6 and TRBJ2-3 provide the parts outside the CDR3, is DAGVTQSPTHLIKTRGQQVTLRCSPKSGHDTVSWYQQALGQGPQFIFQYYEEEERQRGNFPDRFSGHQFPNYSSELNVNALLLGDSALYLCASSLYRSRTDTQYFGPGTRLTVL.

This clonotype was found many times. CDR3 residues: CSARWRGGTGELFF. DNA of the CDR3: TGCAGTGCTAGATGGCGGGGGGGTACCGGGGAGCTGTTTTTT. This chain uses TRBV20-1 with TRBJ2-2; 9 positions agree with TRBD2. The CDR3 extends over 14 amino acids. Trimming removed 2 bases from V and 5 bases from J; junction bases left unmatched: 3. The germline CDR1 and CDR2 sequences are DFQATT and SNEGSKA (reference sequence).

This clonotype showed up many times. The chain employs TRBV29-1 and TRBJ2-5, with no clear D. The CDR3 covers 11 residues. With 4 bases removed from V and 2 bases from J, the gap between germline ends came to 5 bases. Germline V gene sequence: CDR1 SQVTM, CDR2 ANQGSEA. This CDR3 is CSVARQETQYF. In DNA form, the CDR3 reads TGCAGCGTTGCCAGACAAGAGACCCAGTACTTC.

This clonotype was counted many times. This rearrangement joins TRBV20-1 to TRBJ2-3; 12 nucleotides align to TRBD1. Germline V gene data show CDR1 as DFQATT and CDR2 as SNEGSKA (reference sequence). CDR3 length: 16 amino acids. Trimming at V came to 3 bases and at J to 6 bases, leaving 10 bases not matched to a gene. The CDR3 region is CSASAPGTGGLDTQYF. CDR3 sequence (DNA): TGCAGTGCTAGCGCTCCCGGGACAGGGGGCTTGGATACGCAGTATTTT.

At least ten counts were recorded for this clonotype. This chain uses TRBV24-1 with TRBJ2-7; D is perhaps TRBD1 (6 bases). This CDR3 region has 15 residues. Germline CDR1 reads KGHDR; CDR2 reads SFDVKD. V lost 4 bases to trimming and J lost 2 bases, with 14 bases between them. As DNA, the CDR3 is TGTGCCACCAGTGACCCCGGGACAACGCCCTACGAGCAGTACTTC. As protein: CATSDPGTTPYEQYF.

The J gene is TRBJ2-1, the V gene TRBV7-9; 7 bases map to TRBD2. Unmatched junction bases numbered 9, after V lost 5 bases and J lost 5 bases. CDR1 is SEHNR, CDR2 FQNEAQ, per germline (reference sequence). This CDR3 is 15 amino acids long. The CDR3 coding sequence is TGTGCCAGCAGCCTACCCGGACTAGGAGACAATGAGCAGTTCTTC. Protein: CASSLPGLGDNEQFF. The variable domain in full, with the rest retrieved from reference TRBV7-9 and TRBJ2-1, is DTGVSQNPRHKITKRGQNVTFRCDPISEHNRLYWYRQTLGQGPEFLTYFQNEAQLEKSRLLSDRFSAERPKGSFSTLEIQRTEQGDSAMYLCASSLPGLGDNEQFFGPGTRLTVL.

The chain employs TRBV7-2 and TRBJ2-7, with D maybe TRBD1 (5 bases). V was clipped by 4 bases and J by 1 base, with 14 bases between them. The CDR3 sequence is 15 residues long. Looked up from germline, CDR1 is SGHTA and CDR2 is FQGNSA. The CDR3 here is CASSSRQGFSYEQYF. The DNA of the CDR3 is TGTGCCAGCAGCTCCCGTCAGGGTTTTTCCTACGAGCAGTACTTC.

In this sample, this clonotype turned up many times. The CDR3 region is CAGGVTTQQAFF. For the CDR3, the DNA is TGTGCCGGGGGCGTAACCACTCAACAAGCTTTCTTT. This chain joins TRBV2 and TRBJ1-1, with a weak D call TRBD1 (6 bases). CDR3 size: 12 residues. From germline, CDR1 is SNHLY and CDR2 FYNNEI. V gave up 11 bases and J gave up 9 bases, with 19 bases separating them.

In this sample, this clonotype turned up many times. This sequence joins TRBV20-1 and TRBJ2-5, with TRBD2 matching 8 bases. The CDR3 is 14 amino acids. Germline V gives CDR1 DFQATT, CDR2 SNEGSKA (reference sequence). V gave up 5 bases and J gave up 7 bases; unmatched junction bases: 12. CDR3 in amino acids: CSAEKRESRVTQYF. CDR3 in DNA: TGCAGTGCTGAAAAGCGGGAGTCACGGGTGACCCAGTACTTC.

In this sample, this clonotype turned up many times. This chain connects TRBV7-9 to TRBJ2-7, with D possibly matching TRBD2 (5 bases). Trimming stripped 5 bases from V and 2 bases from J, with 13 bases between. The CDR3 is made up of 14 amino acids. The germline CDR1 and CDR2 sequences are SEHNR and FQNEAQ (reference sequence). CDR3 in amino acids: CASSKTDSTYEQYF. The CDR3 DNA sequence: TGTGCCAGCAGCAAGACGGACTCCACCTACGAGCAGTACTTC. Filled out from reference TRBV7-9 and TRBJ2-7, the complete variable domain reads DTGVSQNPRHKITKRGQNVTFRCDPISEHNRLYWYRQTLGQGPEFLTYFQNEAQLEKSRLLSDRFSAERPKGSFSTLEIQRTEQGDSAMYLCASSKTDSTYEQYFGPGTRLTVT.